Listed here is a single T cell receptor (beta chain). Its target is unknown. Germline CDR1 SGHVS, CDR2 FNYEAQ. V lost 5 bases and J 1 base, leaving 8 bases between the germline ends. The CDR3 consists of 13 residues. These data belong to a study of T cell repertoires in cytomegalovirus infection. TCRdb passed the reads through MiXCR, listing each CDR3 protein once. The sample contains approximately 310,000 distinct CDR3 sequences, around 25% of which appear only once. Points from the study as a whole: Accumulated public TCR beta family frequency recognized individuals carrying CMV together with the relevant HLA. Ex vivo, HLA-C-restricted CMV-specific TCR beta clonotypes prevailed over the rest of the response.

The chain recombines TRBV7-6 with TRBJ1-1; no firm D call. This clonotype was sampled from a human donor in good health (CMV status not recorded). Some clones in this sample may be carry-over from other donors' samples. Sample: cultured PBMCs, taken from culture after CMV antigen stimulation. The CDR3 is CASSHSKNTEAFF. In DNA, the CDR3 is TGTGCCAGCAGCCACAGTAAGAACACTGAAGCTTTCTTT.